Listed below are T cell receptor beta chains from one sample, sequenced in a study of T-cell memory formation after mild COVID-19. TCRdb processed the 5' RACE reads anew with MiXCR; each CDR3 protein has one entry. The data contain roughly 100,000 distinct CDR3 sequences, about 12% of them singletons. The sample was PBMCs or a T cell subset sorted from them (not recorded which). The receptors here all came from an adult woman who had mild COVID-19 (a few samples of this study predate the infection). Cell type and time point are not known. CDR3s include the opening cysteine and the closing phenylalanine or tryptophan. D genes are given only for firm matches. Rows may omit the clone size; those that give it use once, few, many or a size class.

size: few
J: TRBJ2-1
V: TRBV6-2/TRBV6-3
length: 14
D: -
DNA: TGTGCCAGCAGCCCGACAAGCTCCTACAATGAGCAGTTCTTC
CDR3: CASSPTSSYNEQFF

size: -
J: TRBJ2-1
V: TRBV7-9
length: 15
D: TRBD2
DNA: TGTGCCAGCAGTCCTGGACTAGCGGCATTGAATGAGCAGTTCTTC
CDR3: CASSPGLAALNEQFF

size: -
J: TRBJ2-3
V: TRBV7-6
length: 13
D: -
DNA: TGTGCCAGCAGCTTAGACATTACAGATACGCAGTATTTT
CDR3: CASSLDITDTQYF

size: few
J: TRBJ2-2
V: TRBV29-1
length: 14
D: TRBD1
DNA: TGCAGCGGTTTGACAGGGGCGAACACCGGGGAGCTGTTTTTT
CDR3: CSGLTGANTGELFF

size: few
J: TRBJ2-3
V: TRBV27
length: 15
D: TRBD2
DNA: TGTGCCAGCAGTTTTAGCGGGGGTTTGGCAGATACGCAGTATTTT
CDR3: CASSFSGGLADTQYF

size: few
J: TRBJ2-5
V: TRBV25-1
length: 14
D: -
DNA: TGTGCCAGCAGCCCCTCGGACAGCCAAGAGACCCAGTACTTC
CDR3: CASSPSDSQETQYF

size: -
J: TRBJ1-1
V: TRBV12-3/TRBV12-4
length: 12
D: -
DNA: TGTGCCAGCAACTTGGGGTTTACTGAAGCTTTCTTT
CDR3: CASNLGFTEAFF

size: few
J: TRBJ2-3
V: TRBV29-1
length: 16
D: TRBD1
DNA: TGCAGCGTTGAAGATCAACCAGGACAGGGGGCATATACGCAGTATTTT
CDR3: CSVEDQPGQGAYTQYF

size: -
J: TRBJ2-3
V: TRBV11-2
length: 15
D: -
DNA: TGTGCCAGCAGCTTAGGGCATTTGGGCACAGATACGCAGTATTTT
CDR3: CASSLGHLGTDTQYF

size: few
J: TRBJ2-3
V: TRBV5-6
length: 17
D: TRBD1
DNA: TGTGCCAGCAGCCCCGGGCCCCGGACAGGCGGCACAGATACGCAGTATTTT
CDR3: CASSPGPRTGGTDTQYF

size: -
J: TRBJ1-1
V: TRBV9
length: 15
D: TRBD1
DNA: TGTGCCAGCAGCACACCTGACAGGGGGCTCACTGAAGCTTTCTTT
CDR3: CASSTPDRGLTEAFF

size: few
J: TRBJ2-3
V: TRBV4-1
length: 13
D: TRBD2
DNA: TGCGCCAGCGGGCTAGCGGGGGGAGATACGCAGTATTTT
CDR3: CASGLAGGDTQYF

size: many
J: TRBJ2-7
V: TRBV29-1
length: 14
D: -
DNA: TGCAGCGTTCGGATCTTCAAGGTAACCTACGAGCAGTACTTC
CDR3: CSVRIFKVTYEQYF

size: many
J: TRBJ2-7
V: TRBV7-9
length: 13
D: -
DNA: TGTGCCAGCAGCTTAGCGGGAACGTCTGAGCAGTACTTC
CDR3: CASSLAGTSEQYF

size: many
J: TRBJ2-4
V: TRBV7-8
length: 15
D: -
DNA: TGTGCCAGCAGCTCCTTCTGGCAGGGGAAAAACATTCAGTACTTC
CDR3: CASSSFWQGKNIQYF

size: many
J: TRBJ2-3
V: TRBV7-6
length: 18
D: -
DNA: TGTGCCAGCAGCTTAGCGTTGTTCGGAGGGGAGCTAACAGATACGCAGTATTTT
CDR3: CASSLALFGGELTDTQYF

size: few
J: TRBJ2-1
V: TRBV12-3/TRBV12-4
length: 13
D: -
DNA: TGTGCCAGCAGTCCGACTAGGTTCTATGAGCAGTTCTTC
CDR3: CASSPTRFYEQFF

size: -
J: TRBJ2-7
V: TRBV7-9
length: 15
D: TRBD2
DNA: TGTGCCAGCAGCTCCCCCCTTAGCGGGGGCGTCGAGCAGTACTTC
CDR3: CASSSPLSGGVEQYF